One sample yielded the 5 T cell receptor beta chains listed below, sequenced in a study of blood T cell repertoires in COVID-19 (dated by TCRdb to 2018 to 2021). The library was produced with the immunoSEQ multiplex PCR assay. TCRdb re-hosts the immuneACCESS table, in-frame sequences only. Its copies lack some clones; in the studies checked, an unresolved V gene accounts for under half of them, and the cause for the rest is not known. The sample table contains 200,000 to 300,000 clones; only one count was recorded for around four fifths of them. Around 4% of the sample belongs to the ten largest clones. Sequences were obtained from peripheral blood. The receptors shown here come from a man aged 60-69 years with acute or convalescent COVID-19.

This clone was counted once. This rearrangement joins TRBV27 to TRBJ2-2, with TRBD2 matching 7 bases. Germline V gives CDR1 MNHEY, CDR2 SMNVEV (reference sequence). The CDR3 loop spans 16 amino acids. Germline trimming cut 7 bases from V and 0 bases from J; bases unmatched to any gene: 8. The DNA of the CDR3 is TGTGCCAGCACCCCCAGGACTAGAGCGAACACCGGGGAGCTGTTTTTT. This encodes CASTPRTRANTGELFF.

The chain's CDR3 is CASSPWQGTSGSWEQFF. The CDR3 nucleotides read TGTGCCAGCAGCCCCTGGCAGGGGACTAGCGGGAGCTGGGAGCAGTTCTTC. The gene calls are TRBV7-2 and TRBJ2-1, with 14 bases lining up with TRBD2. CDR3 size: 17 residues. V dropped 5 bases and J dropped 10; count of bases not matched to a gene: 13. Germline CDR1 and CDR2: SGHTA and FQGNSA. The full variable domain, rest sourced from reference TRBV7-2 and TRBJ2-1, is GAGVSQSPSNKVTEKGKDVELRCDPISGHTALYWYRQSLGQGLEFLIYFQGNSAPDKSGLPSDRFSAERTGGSVSTLTIQRTQQEDSAVYLCASSPWQGTSGSWEQFFGPGTRLTVL.

This clone was observed a few times. The chain recombines TRBV27 with TRBJ2-7, with 8 bases that match TRBD1. The CDR3 contains 15 residues. Trimming cost V 6 bases and J 3 bases; bases outside gene matches: 10. CDR1 and CDR2 (germline): MNHEY, SMNVEV (reference sequence). Written as DNA, the CDR3 is TGTGCCAGCAGAGCCGGACAGGGACATATCTACGAGCAGTACTTC. Encoded protein: CASRAGQGHIYEQYF.

V usage is TRBV18 and J usage is TRBJ2-7; D is perhaps TRBD1 (6 bases). The CDR3 length is 15 residues. The V end was cut by 6 bases, the J end by 2 bases, with 17 bases between. Germline assignment: CDR1 KGHSH and CDR2 LQKENI. The CDR3 sequence: CASSTNHGQTYEQYF. The CDR3 DNA reads TGTGCCAGCTCGACGAACCACGGACAGACCTACGAGCAGTACTTC.

This clone was counted only a few times. The chain uses TRBV12-3 or TRBV12-4 and TRBJ1-2; D not resolved. The ends were cut back, 3 bases at V and 4 bases at J, with 6 bases in the middle. The CDR3 contains 12 residues. The CDR3 protein is CASSFGIYGYTF. CDR3 coding DNA: TGTGCCAGCAGTTTCGGGATCTATGGCTACACCTTC.